One sample yielded the 24 T cell receptor beta chains listed below, sequenced in a study of T cell responses to AZD1222 COVID-19 vaccine. Here immunoSEQ multiplex PCR was the method, and the copy in TCRdb shows in-frame clones only, minus some. The sample carries 100,000 to 150,000 clones, less than 90% recorded once. Here the sequenced sample was peripheral blood, taken on day 0 of AZD1222 vaccination. The receptors come from an adult in good health.

The chain uses TRBV4-3 and TRBJ2-5, with 7 nucleotides matching TRBD2. The CDR3 is made up of 13 amino acids. The germline V gene has CDR1 LGHNA and CDR2 YSLEER. V was clipped by 4 bases and J by 6 bases; unmatched bases: 5. The DNA of the CDR3 is TGCGCCAGCAGCCCCGGGGAGGGACAGACCCAGTACTTC. Translated: CASSPGEGQTQYF.

This clone was seen once. This chain connects TRBV24-1 to TRBJ2-1, with 7 nucleotides matching TRBD2. Germline CDR1 KGHDR, CDR2 SFDVKD. V was pared by 3 bases and J by 9 bases, with 10 bases of the junction left unmatched. CDR3 length: 15 amino acids. This CDR3 reads CATSDPSGVAAEQFF. The DNA of the CDR3 is TGTGCCACCAGTGATCCCAGCGGGGTGGCTGCTGAGCAGTTCTTC.

The count of this clone is one. The J gene is TRBJ2-7, the V gene TRBV4-3, with 9 bases aligning to TRBD1. V gave up 4 bases and J gave up 11 bases; unmatched junction bases: 12. CDR1 LGHNA and CDR2 YSLEER come from the germline V gene. This CDR3 contains 14 residues. In nucleotides, the CDR3 is TGCGCCAGCAGCCCATCGTTATCCGGGACAGGGAAGTACTTC. Its protein product is CASSPSLSGTGKYF.

The V and J genes are TRBV6-5 and TRBJ2-7; 10 nucleotides match TRBD1. Germline V gene sequence: CDR1 MNHEY, CDR2 SVGAGI. CDR3 length: 15 residues. Trimming at V came to 4 bases and at J to 0 bases, leaving 3 bases not matched to a gene. CDR3 residues: CASSWGQGSSYEQYF. CDR3 bases: TGTGCCAGCAGTTGGGGACAGGGGAGCTCCTACGAGCAGTACTTC.

This clone has only one observation. The chain joins TRBV19 to TRBJ1-2; possible D gene TRBD1, 5 bases. Per germline, CDR1 LNHDA and CDR2 SQIVND (reference sequence). Trimming stripped 5 bases from V and 4 bases from J, with 17 bases between. The CDR3 contains 15 residues. The CDR3 region is CASSLIRDRFYGYTF. In DNA form, the CDR3 reads TGTGCCAGTAGTTTAATCCGGGACCGGTTCTATGGCTACACCTTC.

The chain is built from TRBV11-3 and TRBJ1-3; no clear D. The V end lost 5 bases, the J end lost 0 bases, and 23 bases lay between the germline ends. The CDR3 is made up of 19 amino acids. Germline CDR1 and CDR2: SGHNT and YENEEA. The CDR3 DNA is TGTGCCAGCAGCCGATGTCGGGTTCTCTTCTTCCTCTCTGGAAACACCATATATTTT. Its translation is CASSRCRVLFFLSGNTIYF.

The genes are TRBV19 and TRBJ1-1, with TRBD1 as a possible D gene (6 bases). The CDR3 is 13 amino acids. Per the germline V gene, CDR1 is LNHDA and CDR2 is SQIVND (reference sequence). Trimming took off 7 bases at V and 5 bases at J, with 14 bases between the two ends. The CDR3 DNA is TGTGCCAGTACCACGGGGGGCAAAACTGAAGCTTTCTTT. This sequence encodes CASTTGGKTEAFF. The full variable domain, its missing parts supplied by reference TRBV19 and TRBJ1-1, is DGGITQSPKYLFRKEGQNVTLSCEQNLNHDAMYWYRQDPGQGLRLIYYSQIVNDFQKGDIAEGYSVSREKKESFPLTVTSAQKNPTAFYLCASTTGGKTEAFFGQGTRLTVV.

This rearrangement joins TRBV7-2 to TRBJ2-7; 7 nucleotides match TRBD2. V dropped 5 bases and J dropped 2; count of bases not matched to a gene: 6. Germline V gene sequence: CDR1 SGHTA, CDR2 FQGNSA. The CDR3 extends over 14 amino acids. CDR3 sequence reads: CASSLWTSAYEQYF. CDR3 coding DNA: TGTGCCAGCAGCCTCTGGACTAGTGCCTACGAGCAGTACTTC.

This chain links TRBV27 with TRBJ1-5; TRBD1 aligns across 12 bases. Germline values: CDR1 MNHEY, CDR2 SMNVEV (reference sequence). Trimming removed 5 bases from V and 9 bases from J; junction bases left unmatched: 2. The CDR3 consists of 13 residues. Written as DNA, the CDR3 is TGTGCCAGCAGTGGGACAGGGGGCCGGCCCCAGCATTTT. This sequence encodes CASSGTGGRPQHF.

CDR3 loop: CASSPRGTSGNAGELFF. In nucleotides, the CDR3 is TGTGCCAGCAGCCCCCGCGGGACTAGCGGGAATGCCGGGGAGCTGTTTTTT. The rearrangement links TRBV7-8 to TRBJ2-2; 13 positions match TRBD2. Germline CDR1 SGHVS, CDR2 FQNEAQ. The CDR3 extends over 17 amino acids. With 5 bases clipped from V and 6 bases from J, the junction kept 9 bases outside the gene matches.

Ten or more counts support this clone. The chain links TRBV6-7 to TRBJ1-2; possibly TRBD1 for D (5 bases). TRBV6-7 qualifies as an ORF whose function is uncertain. The CDR3 totals 11 residues. V was clipped by 6 bases and J by 7 bases, with 9 bases between them. CDR3 residues: CASRGPGGYTF. In DNA form, the CDR3 reads TGTGCCAGCAGGGGGCCGGGTGGCTACACCTTC.

The CDR3 DNA reads as TGTGCCAGCAGGGGGGGACTTCTAGCCAAAAACATTCAGTACTTC. Amino acid sequence: CASRGGLLAKNIQYF. The rearrangement links TRBV2 to TRBJ2-4, with D perhaps matching TRBD2 (6 bases). Looked up from germline, CDR1 is SNHLY and CDR2 is FYNNEI. V dropped 6 bases and J dropped 0 bases, with 12 bases sitting between them. The length of the CDR3 is 15 residues.

The rearrangement links TRBV5-1 to TRBJ1-3; tentatively, D is TRBD1 (5 bases). Germline assignment: CDR1 SGHRS and CDR2 YFSETQ. This CDR3 contains 17 residues. V was trimmed by 0 bases and J by 4 bases, leaving 17 bases between them. The CDR3 bases are TGCGCCAGCAGCTTGGGCCCGTCCACCCCAGGGGGAAACACCATATATTTT. Residues: CASSLGPSTPGGNTIYF.

This clone was observed a few times. V and J are TRBV14 and TRBJ1-4; the match to TRBD1 covers 8 bases. V shed 4 bases and J 8 bases; nucleotides not matched to a gene: 6. CDR3 length: 14 residues. The germline V gene encodes CDR1 SGHDN and CDR2 FVKESK. The CDR3 is CASSPGQGGEKLFF. CDR3 DNA sequence: TGTGCCAGCAGCCCCGGACAGGGAGGGGAAAAACTGTTTTTT.

The CDR3 DNA is TGTGCCAGCAGCTCCAGGGCCAGGCCTGAAGCTTTCTTT. Encoded protein: CASSSRARPEAFF. The chain employs TRBV11-3 and TRBJ1-1; D possibly corresponds to TRBD1 (5 bases). The V and J ends lost 4 bases and 6 bases respectively, with 12 bases between them. CDR1 and CDR2 from the germline V gene are SGHNT and YENEEA. The CDR3 spans 13 residues.

The CDR3 loop is CASSLAGGRGYEQYF. Here the CDR3 DNA reads TGTGCCAGCAGCCTCGCGGGGGGCCGGGGCTACGAGCAGTACTTC. The chain couples TRBV3-1 (or the pseudogene TRBV3-2) to TRBJ2-7; the match to TRBD2 covers 8 bases. CDR1 and CDR2 (germline): LGHDT, YNNKEL (reference sequence). V lost 4 bases to trimming and J lost 3 bases; unmatched junction nucleotides: 8. This CDR3 region has 15 residues.

The chain joins TRBV7-9 to TRBJ2-5; D remains ambiguous. Trimming stripped 1 base from V and 4 bases from J, with 4 bases between. This CDR3 contains 12 residues. CDR1 SEHNR and CDR2 FQNEAQ come from the germline V gene (reference sequence). CDR3 protein: CASSLVRETQYF. For the CDR3, the DNA is TGTGCCAGCAGCTTAGTACGAGAGACCCAGTACTTC.

This clone was picked up one time. In DNA, the CDR3 is TGTGCCAGCAGCTTAGGGGACAGGGCTAAGCAGTACTTC. Protein: CASSLGDRAKQYF. The gene calls are TRBV11-1 and TRBJ2-7; TRBD1 aligns across 9 bases. Looked up from germline, CDR1 is SGHAT and CDR2 is FQDESV (reference sequence). J lost 8 bases, V lost 1 base, and 3 bases had no gene match. CDR3 length: 13 amino acids.

The rearrangement links TRBV19 to TRBJ1-1, with TRBD1 matching 7 bases. The CDR3 runs 13 residues. The V gene end was trimmed by 3 bases and the J gene end by 5 bases; junction bases not matched to a gene: 3. Germline values: CDR1 LNHDA, CDR2 SQIVND (reference sequence). The CDR3 coding sequence is TGTGCCAGTAGTATGTCACAGGGGACTGAAGCTTTCTTT. Protein product: CASSMSQGTEAFF.

The chain combines TRBV30 with TRBJ1-5; possible D gene TRBD1, 5 bases. Germline loops: CDR1 GTSNPN, CDR2 SVGIG (reference sequence). The CDR3 has 13 amino acids. Trimming took 4 bases from V and 7 from J, leaving 14 bases between them. CDR3 nucleotides: TGTGCCTGGAAATTGACAGAGGGGCAGCCCCAGCATTTT. Its protein is CAWKLTEGQPQHF.

V and J are TRBV4-3 and TRBJ2-1; the match to TRBD2 covers 15 bases. Germline values: CDR1 LGHNA, CDR2 YSLEER. V lost 2 bases and J lost 5; bases outside the gene matches: 10. The CDR3 length is 19 residues. The CDR3 region has the DNA TGCGCCAGCAGCCAATTACCGGGACTAGCGGGGGGCCGCGACAATGAGCAGTTCTTC. Amino acids: CASSQLPGLAGGRDNEQFF.

The chain employs TRBV27 and TRBJ1-4; D gene ambiguous. Trimming took 8 bases from V and 6 from J, leaving 16 bases between them. This CDR3 is 14 amino acids long. The germline gives CDR1 MNHEY, CDR2 SMNVEV (reference sequence). CDR3 DNA: TGTGCCAGCGGTATACGGCCTAAGGATGAAAAACTGTTTTTT. It yields the protein CASGIRPKDEKLFF.

The V call is TRBV5-6, the J call TRBJ1-5; 8 bases match TRBD1. V dropped 4 bases and J dropped 5; count of bases not matched to a gene: 11. The CDR3 is 16 amino acids. Germline CDR1 SGHDT, CDR2 YYEEEE. In DNA, the CDR3 is TGTGCCAGCAGCCCGCGGAGAGCCAGGGGGCATCAGCCCCAGCATTTT. This translates into CASSPRRARGHQPQHF.

J is TRBJ2-1 and V is TRBV19; the match to TRBD2 covers 12 bases. The trim removed 7 bases at V and 8 bases at J, leaving 9 bases unmatched. The CDR3 length is 15 residues. CDR1 is LNHDA, CDR2 SQIVND, per germline (reference sequence). DNA of the CDR3: TGTGCCAGTACCCGGGCGACTAGCGGGAGTTATGAGCAGTTCTTC. It specifies CASTRATSGSYEQFF.